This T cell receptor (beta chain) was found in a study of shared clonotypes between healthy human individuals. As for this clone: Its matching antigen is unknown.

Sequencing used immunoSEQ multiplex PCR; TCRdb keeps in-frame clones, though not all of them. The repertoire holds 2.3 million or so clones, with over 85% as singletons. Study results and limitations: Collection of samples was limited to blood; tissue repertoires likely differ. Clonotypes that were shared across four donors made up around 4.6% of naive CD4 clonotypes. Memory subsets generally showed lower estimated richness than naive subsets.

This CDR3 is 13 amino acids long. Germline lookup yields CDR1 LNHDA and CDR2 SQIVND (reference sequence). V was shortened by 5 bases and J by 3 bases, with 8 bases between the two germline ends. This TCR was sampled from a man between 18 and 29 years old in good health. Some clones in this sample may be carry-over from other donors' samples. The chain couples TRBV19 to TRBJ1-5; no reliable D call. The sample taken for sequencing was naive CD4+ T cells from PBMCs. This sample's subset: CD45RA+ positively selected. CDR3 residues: CASSPQDNQPQHF. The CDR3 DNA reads TGTGCCAGTAGTCCTCAGGACAATCAGCCCCAGCATTTT.